The 21 T cell receptor beta chains below come from one sample, sequenced in a study of PD-1 blockade in mismatch repair-deficient tumors. The repertoire was sequenced with immunoSEQ multiplex PCR; TCRdb's copy has only in-frame clones and lacks some. This sample yields tens of thousands of clones, of which 78% are seen a single time; more than 2.5% belongs to the top ten. The starting material was peripheral blood, obtained 4 weeks after starting pembrolizumab. All receptors come from an adult with mismatch repair-deficient cancer.

This chain connects TRBV29-1 to TRBJ2-3; a weak D match, TRBD2 (6 bases). Germline CDR1 is SQVTM and CDR2 is ANQGSEA. There are 17 residues in the CDR3. The V and J ends lost 6 bases and 8 bases respectively, with 30 bases between them. The CDR3 sequence is CSVEGQGRETLMGTQYF. CDR3 in DNA: TGCAGCGTGGAGGGGCAGGGTCGGGAGACCCTTATGGGTACGCAGTATTTT.

V is TRBV18 and J is TRBJ1-5, with 8 bases fitting TRBD1. Per the germline V gene, CDR1 is KGHSH and CDR2 is LQKENI. J was trimmed by 8 bases and V by 6 bases; bases with no gene match: 9. The CDR3 contains 14 residues. CDR3 loop: CASSPRTGIEPQHF. The CDR3, as DNA: TGTGCCAGCTCCCCCCGGACAGGGATCGAGCCCCAGCATTTT.

CDR3 region: CASSHMRWDNEQFF. In nucleotides, the CDR3 is TGCGCCAGCAGCCACATGCGGTGGGACAATGAGCAGTTCTTC. The chain combines TRBV4-3 with TRBJ2-1, with D unclear. V lost 3 bases and J 5 bases, leaving 11 bases between the germline ends. The length of the CDR3 is 14 residues. Germline V CDR1 and CDR2: LGHNA, YSLEER.

This clone was picked up one time. The CDR3 loop reads CASSPGGRAKNIQYF. The DNA for the CDR3 is TGTGCCAGCAGTCCTGGGGGCCGAGCCAAAAACATTCAGTACTTC. The V call is TRBV28, the J call TRBJ2-4, with TRBD1 as a possible D gene (6 bases). The CDR3 runs to 15 residues. V was shortened by 5 bases and J by 0 bases, with 11 bases between the two germline ends. Germline CDR1 MDHEN, CDR2 SYDVKM.

The J gene is TRBJ1-2, the V gene TRBV6-6, with D unclear. The germline V and J ends were trimmed by 0 bases and 4 bases, with 12 bases remaining between them. Germline CDR1 and CDR2: MNHNY and SVGAGI (reference sequence). The CDR3 consists of 15 residues. The CDR3 reads CASSYSPGSGYGYTF. CDR3 sequence (DNA): TGTGCCAGCAGTTACTCACCGGGTTCGGGCTATGGCTACACCTTC.

J is TRBJ2-1 and V is TRBV10-3; 7 nucleotides line up with TRBD1. The junction had 10 bases not matched to a gene; V was cut back by 0 bases and J by 5 bases. Germline assignment: CDR1 ENHRY and CDR2 SYGVKD. This CDR3 comprises 17 residues. CDR3: CAISESFGGQANNEQFF. CDR3 nucleotides: TGTGCCATCAGTGAGTCATTCGGAGGACAGGCTAACAATGAGCAGTTCTTC.

The rearrangement links TRBV6-6 to TRBJ2-2; D is undetermined. CDR1 MNHNY and CDR2 SVGAGI come from the germline V gene (reference sequence). The length of the CDR3 is 14 residues. V lost 8 bases and J lost 3, with 13 bases in between. The CDR3 DNA reads as TGTGCCAGCGCAGTCGGCCTTTACACCGGGGAGCTGTTTTTT. It encodes CASAVGLYTGELFF.

The rearrangement uses TRBV5-1 and TRBJ2-1; D may correspond to TRBD1 or TRBD2 (5 bases each). V gave up 3 bases and J gave up 4 bases, with 14 bases separating them. The CDR3 runs to 15 residues. Looked up from germline, CDR1 is SGHRS and CDR2 is YFSETQ. The CDR3: CASSSGPGEYNEQFF. The CDR3 coding sequence is TGCGCCAGCAGCTCGGGACCGGGTGAATACAATGAGCAGTTCTTC.

The gene calls are TRBV19 and TRBJ2-2, with TRBD2 as a possible D gene (5 bases). Germline V gene lookup returns CDR1 LNHDA and CDR2 SQIVND (reference sequence). V shed 3 bases and J shed 5 bases, with 10 bases lying between them. CDR3 size: 14 residues. In DNA, the CDR3 is TGTGCCAGTAGTATCCGTCGGGGAACCGGGGAGCTGTTTTTT. Protein product: CASSIRRGTGELFF.

The chain carries TRBV6-1 and TRBJ2-7; D unresolved. V was clipped by 8 bases and J by 3 bases, with 5 bases between them. Germline CDR1 and CDR2: MNHNS and SASEGT. The CDR3 totals 10 residues. The CDR3 spells CASRGYEQYF. Here the CDR3 DNA reads TGTGCCAGCCGAGGCTACGAGCAGTACTTC.

As DNA, the CDR3 is TGTGCCAGCAGTGAATACAGTGATCAGCCCCAGCATTTT. This encodes CASSEYSDQPQHF. This sequence joins TRBV25-1 and TRBJ1-5; D gene ambiguous. Trimming pared 0 bases from V and 5 bases from J, leaving 5 bases between. Germline V gene lookup returns CDR1 MGHDK and CDR2 SYGVNS. This CDR3 spans 13 amino acids.

The chain combines TRBV9 with TRBJ1-4; D unresolved. This CDR3 comprises 14 residues. Germline CDR1 is SGDLS and CDR2 is YYNGEE. Trimming removed 0 bases at V and 8 bases at J, with 11 bases between. In DNA form, the CDR3 reads TGTGCCAGCAGCGTAGCGGGTGGGGTCGAAAAACTGTTTTTT. This codes for CASSVAGGVEKLFF.

J is TRBJ2-1 and V is TRBV7-3; 7 bases are shared with TRBD2. Trimming cost V 2 bases and J 2 bases; bases outside gene matches: 6. The CDR3 sequence is 16 residues long. The germline V gene encodes CDR1 SGHTA and CDR2 FQGTGA. The CDR3 loop is CASSLQPGTTYNEQFF. The DNA for the CDR3 is TGTGCCAGCAGCTTACAACCCGGGACTACCTACAATGAGCAGTTCTTC.

This chain links TRBV5-8 with TRBJ2-2; D may be TRBD1 (5 bases). V lost 2 bases and J lost 1, with 6 bases in between. The CDR3 covers 14 residues. Germline V gene data show CDR1 as SGHTS and CDR2 as YDEGEE. CDR3 sequence: CASSFQGNTGELFF. The CDR3 DNA follows: TGTGCCAGCAGCTTTCAGGGGAACACCGGGGAGCTGTTTTTT.

This clone has only one observation. The gene calls are TRBV25-1 and TRBJ2-7, with D possibly TRBD2 on 5 matching bases. The V gene's germline CDR1 is MGHDK and CDR2 SYGVNS. This CDR3 contains 15 residues. V lost 3 bases to trimming and J lost 3 bases, with 15 bases between them. CDR3 sequence (DNA): TGTGCCAGCAGTGATGGAAGCGGAGGTAACTACGAGCAGTACTTC. It codes for CASSDGSGGNYEQYF.

The chain is built from TRBV7-2 and TRBJ2-3; D is perhaps TRBD1 (6 bases). V was clipped by 7 bases and J by 5 bases, with 19 bases between them. The CDR3 is 15 amino acids. Germline V lookup: CDR1 SGHTA, CDR2 FQGNSA. CDR3 in amino acids: CASISGVGWEDTQYF. CDR3 DNA sequence: TGTGCCAGCATCTCAGGGGTAGGATGGGAAGATACGCAGTATTTT.

This clone was counted a single time. The rearrangement joins TRBV2 to TRBJ1-1; D ambiguous. The V and J ends lost 7 bases and 1 base respectively, with 7 bases between them. The V gene's germline CDR1 is SNHLY and CDR2 FYNNEI. This CDR3 spans 12 amino acids. The DNA for the CDR3 is TGTGCCAGCATTGCAGGGAACACTGAAGCTTTCTTT. Its protein product is CASIAGNTEAFF.

CDR3 DNA: TGTGCCAGTAGTATGGGGGGAAAAGCTAGCACAGATACGCAGTATTTT. Its protein product is CASSMGGKASTDTQYF. The V and J genes are TRBV19 and TRBJ2-3; tentative D call: TRBD2 (6 bases). The CDR3 is made up of 16 amino acids. Trimming pared 3 bases from V and 0 bases from J, leaving 13 bases between. The germline V gene has CDR1 LNHDA and CDR2 SQIVND (reference sequence).

This sequence joins TRBV2 and TRBJ2-3; D call uncertain. This CDR3 has 13 amino acids. Germline lookup yields CDR1 SNHLY and CDR2 FYNNEI. With 2 bases removed from V and 1 base from J, the gap between germline ends came to 4 bases. CDR3 protein: CASSELGTDTQYF. CDR3 DNA: TGTGCCAGCAGTGAACTTGGCACAGATACGCAGTATTTT.

This clone was found a few times. The genes are TRBV5-1 and TRBJ1-2, with TRBD1 as a possible D gene (5 bases). V lost 2 bases, J lost 3 bases, and 8 bases lay in between. This CDR3 contains 13 residues. Germline V lookup: CDR1 SGHRS, CDR2 YFSETQ. CDR3 bases: TGCGCCAGCAGCTTAACAGGAGACTATGGCTACACCTTC. Translated, it gives CASSLTGDYGYTF. Supplemented by reference TRBV5-1 and TRBJ1-2, the full variable domain reads KAGVTQTPRYLIKTRGQQVTLSCSPISGHRSVSWYQQTPGQGLQFLFEYFSETQRNKGNFPGRFSGRQFSNSRSEMNVSTLELGDSALYLCASSLTGDYGYTFGSGTRLTVV.

This clone was detected only once. V usage is TRBV9 and J usage is TRBJ2-3; no clear D. Germline CDR1 reads SGDLS; CDR2 reads YYNGEE. V shed 2 bases and J shed 1 base, with 17 bases lying between them. This CDR3 comprises 17 residues. CDR3 residues: CASSVAPGDLGTDTQYF. The CDR3 nucleotides read TGTGCCAGCAGCGTGGCTCCTGGTGACCTGGGCACAGATACGCAGTATTTT. Complete variable domain (other parts from reference TRBV9 and TRBJ2-3): DSGVTQTPKHLITATGQRVTLRCSPRSGDLSVYWYQQSLDQGLQFLIQYYNGEERAKGNILERFSAQQFPDLHSELNLSSLELGDSALYFCASSVAPGDLGTDTQYFGPGTRLTVL.